A single sample gave rise to the 10 T cell receptor beta chains below, sequenced in a study of T cells in Graves' hyperthyroidism and ophthalmopathy. The CDR3 regions of TCR beta were amplified from RNA transcripts. Researchers ran a first-round RT-PCR on the TCR CDR3 using the HTBI primer set. MiXCR was run by TCRdb on the multiplex PCR reads, yielding one entry per CDR3 protein. The sample consists of about 560,000 distinct CDR3 sequences, 16% of them appearing once. The source material was blood. These receptors were collected from a woman aged 18-29 years with Graves' hyperthyroidism.

The chain combines TRBV5-1 with TRBJ2-5; 7 bases are shared with TRBD1. Germline V gene sequence: CDR1 SGHRS, CDR2 YFSETQ. V lost 4 bases and J lost 1; bases outside the gene matches: 10. This CDR3 has 16 amino acids. Here the CDR3 DNA reads TGCGCCAGCAGCCTAGGACAGGTCCCATTCCAAGAGACCCAGTACTTC. Amino acids: CASSLGQVPFQETQYF.

The sample holds many counts of this clonotype. The chain joins TRBV5-1 to TRBJ2-3; 12 bases align to TRBD2. V lost 4 bases, J lost 5 bases, and 8 bases stayed unmatched. This CDR3 is built from 16 residues. Per germline, CDR1 SGHRS and CDR2 YFSETQ. The DNA for the CDR3 is TGCGCCAGCAGCCAACTAGCGGGGGGTTCGGGAGATACGCAGTATTTT. Its translation: CASSQLAGGSGDTQYF. The variable domain in full, completed from reference TRBV5-1 and TRBJ2-3, reads KAGVTQTPRYLIKTRGQQVTLSCSPISGHRSVSWYQQTPGQGLQFLFEYFSETQRNKGNFPGRFSGRQFSNSRSEMNVSTLELGDSALYLCASSQLAGGSGDTQYFGPGTRLTVL.

The rearrangement uses TRBV20-1 and TRBJ2-6; D possibly corresponds to TRBD1 (6 bases). The CDR3 is 16 amino acids. Germline CDR1 is DFQATT and CDR2 is SNEGSKA (reference sequence). Trimming shortened V by 5 bases and J by 0 bases, and 14 bases separated the two germline ends. The CDR3 is CSAPTHRASGANVLTF. For the CDR3, the DNA is TGCAGTGCTCCTACACACAGGGCCTCTGGGGCCAACGTCCTGACTTTC.

This chain uses TRBV29-1 with TRBJ2-1, with D perhaps being TRBD1 or TRBD2 (5 bases each). Trimming removed 6 bases from V and 2 bases from J, with 11 bases in between. The CDR3 contains 13 residues. The germline CDR1 and CDR2 sequences are SQVTM and ANQGSEA. CDR3 in amino acids: CSVSRETYNEQFF. The CDR3 DNA reads TGCAGCGTCAGCAGGGAGACCTACAATGAGCAGTTCTTC.

This clonotype was seen at least ten times. The rearrangement joins TRBV20-1 to TRBJ2-2, with TRBD1 identical over 8 bases. This CDR3 contains 16 residues. Trimming cost V 2 bases and J 0 bases; bases outside gene matches: 5. Germline assignment: CDR1 DFQATT and CDR2 SNEGSKA (reference sequence). CDR3 in DNA: TGCAGTGCTAGATCCGCGACAGGGGCGAACACCGGGGAGCTGTTTTTT. Translation gives CSARSATGANTGELFF.

This clonotype has a count of ten or more. The chain recombines TRBV10-3 with TRBJ2-1; the match to TRBD1 covers 12 bases. J gave up 9 bases and V 6 bases, and 3 bases lay outside the gene matches. This CDR3 contains 13 residues. Germline V lookup: CDR1 ENHRY, CDR2 SYGVKD. CDR3 amino acids: CAIRGTGGSEQFF. The CDR3 DNA reads TGTGCCATCAGAGGGACAGGGGGCAGTGAGCAGTTCTTC.

The table lists this clonotype with many counts. This chain uses TRBV11-2 with TRBJ2-7; 10 bases fit TRBD2. This CDR3 contains 15 residues. V lost 4 bases and J lost 2; bases outside the gene matches: 5. The V gene's germline CDR1 is SGHAT and CDR2 FQNNGV. Written as DNA, the CDR3 is TGTGCCAGCAGCTCACTAGCGGGATTTACCTACGAGCAGTACTTC. Translated: CASSSLAGFTYEQYF.

The J gene is TRBJ2-7, the V gene TRBV6-1; D gene uncertain. The CDR3 runs to 16 residues. V was shortened by 2 bases and J by 0 bases, with 14 bases between the two germline ends. Germline loops: CDR1 MNHNS, CDR2 SASEGT. CDR3 sequence (DNA): TGTGCCAGCAGTGAAAAAGGTTCCCGGAGCTCCTACGAGCAGTACTTC. It encodes CASSEKGSRSSYEQYF.

This clonotype was seen a few times. The chain joins TRBV10-3 to TRBJ1-1; tentatively, D is TRBD1 (6 bases). The germline V gene has CDR1 ENHRY and CDR2 SYGVKD. This CDR3 has 17 residues. Trimming pared 0 bases from V and 0 bases from J, leaving 14 bases between. The CDR3 DNA sequence: TGTGCCATCAGTGAGTCGAACAGGGCCCTTTTGAACACTGAAGCTTTCTTT. Its protein product is CAISESNRALLNTEAFF.

This clonotype was seen more than once but under ten times. V is TRBV11-2 and J is TRBJ2-2; weak D call: TRBD1 (6 bases). This CDR3 is 15 amino acids long. From germline, CDR1 is SGHAT and CDR2 FQNNGV. V lost 1 base to trimming and J lost 6 bases, with 12 bases between them. This CDR3 is CASSLVPTGPGELFF. CDR3 nucleotides: TGTGCCAGCAGCTTAGTCCCTACAGGGCCCGGGGAGCTGTTTTTT.